This is a list of T cell receptor beta chains from one sample in a study of vaccination and CD4 T cells after COVID-19. Antigen specificity for these receptors is unknown. In TCRdb, the PCR reads were re-called with MiXCR into one record per CDR3 protein. The sample has around 12,000 distinct CDR3 sequences; over 45% are singletons. Sequenced: CD4+ T cells from blood, cultured in vitro. The receptors come from a human donor who had recovered from COVID-19. The CDR3 runs from the conserved cysteine through the conserved F or W. The order of the fields is clone size, D gene, J gene, V gene, CDR3 protein, CDR3 DNA. The D gene is left open where the match is weak. Expanded clones get a size class; other rows say once, few or many, or leave the size out.

few,TRBD1,TRBJ1-3,TRBV7-9,CASDPGQGGNTIYF,TGTGCCAGCGACCCCGGACAGGGCGGAAACACCATATATTTT
NA,TRBD2,TRBJ2-7,TRBV24-1,CATSGGGLLNEQYF,TGTGCCACCAGTGGGGGGGGACTGTTAAACGAGCAGTACTTC
once,TRBD2,TRBJ2-1,TRBV7-3,CASSASGTSGGKQFF,TGTGCCAGCAGCGCCTCCGGGACTAGCGGGGGGAAGCAGTTCTTC
NA,TRBD1,TRBJ2-5,TRBV7-9,CASTPGQGETQYF,TGCGCCAGCACCCCCGGACAGGGGGAGACCCAGTACTTC
NA,TRBD2,TRBJ2-3,TRBV20-1,CSARAGLAGDPDTQYF,TGCAGTGCTAGAGCCGGACTAGCGGGAGATCCTGATACGCAGTATTTT
NA,NA,TRBJ1-2,TRBV4-1,CASSQEGRRGRSEAGYTF,TGCGCCAGCAGCCAAGAGGGGCGCAGGGGCAGATCTGAGGCTGGCTACACCTTC
NA,NA,TRBJ1-1,TRBV20-1,CSAGGRNTEAFF,TGCAGCGCCGGGGGGCGAAACACTGAAGCTTTCTTT
NA,TRBD1,TRBJ2-7,TRBV11-2,CASSSSRAGGTFYEQYF,TGTGCCAGCAGCTCGTCACGGGCAGGGGGCACCTTCTACGAGCAGTACTTC
few,NA,TRBJ1-6,TRBV10-1,CASAERGNSPLHF,TGCGCCAGCGCGGAGAGGGGTAATTCACCCCTCCACTTT
NA,NA,TRBJ1-2,TRBV9,CASTPGEAIGYTF,TGTGCCAGCACCCCTGGTGAGGCAATTGGCTACACCTTC
NA,NA,TRBJ2-2,TRBV6-1,CASSADHLNTGELFF,TGTGCCAGCAGTGCTGACCATCTCAACACCGGGGAGCTGTTTTTT
NA,NA,TRBJ2-1,TRBV6-1,CASSSSMGNEQFF,TGTGCCAGCAGCTCTTCCATGGGGAATGAGCAGTTCTTC
NA,TRBD1,TRBJ1-6,TRBV20-1,CSARPTGTANSPLHF,TGCAGTGCTAGACCCACGGGGACAGCTAATTCACCCCTCCACTTT
NA,TRBD1,TRBJ2-1,TRBV7-9,CASSLLQGANEQFF,TGTGCCAGCAGCTTATTACAGGGGGCAAATGAGCAGTTCTTC
few,NA,TRBJ1-5,TRBV6-5,CASSYSSWRVQHF,TGTGCCAGCAGTTACTCCTCATGGAGGGTCCAGCATTTT
NA,NA,TRBJ1-5,TRBV6-1,CASSEGGTDQPQHF,TGTGCCAGCAGTGAAGGGGGAACGGATCAGCCCCAGCATTTT
NA,TRBD2,TRBJ2-7,TRBV28,CASSLRGGLAGVRYEQYF,TGTGCCAGCAGTTTGAGGGGGGGACTAGCGGGAGTACGGTACGAGCAGTACTTC
NA,NA,TRBJ2-5,TRBV7-9,CASSLRGRETQYF,TGTGCCAGCAGCTTACGAGGGAGAGAGACCCAGTACTTC
NA,TRBD2,TRBJ2-1,TRBV18,CASSPTAGDYNEQFF,TGTGCCAGCTCACCAACAGCGGGGGATTACAATGAGCAGTTCTTC
NA,NA,TRBJ1-1,TRBV6-1,CATEEQGNTEAFF,TGTGCCACCGAAGAGCAGGGAAACACTGAAGCTTTCTTT
NA,NA,TRBJ2-7,TRBV14,CASSLSRGEQYF,TGTGCCAGCAGCCTAAGTAGGGGAGAGCAGTACTTC
NA,NA,TRBJ1-2,TRBV12-3/TRBV12-4,CASSLTGFGYTF,TGTGCCAGCAGTCTAACAGGGTTTGGCTACACCTTC
NA,NA,TRBJ2-1,TRBV11-2,CASTLVFNEQFF,TGTGCCAGCACCTTGGTGTTCAATGAGCAGTTCTTC
few,NA,TRBJ2-7,TRBV6-1,CASRSSGRSYEQYF,TGTGCCAGCAGGTCGTCAGGGCGTTCCTACGAGCAGTACTTC
NA,NA,TRBJ2-3,TRBV7-9,CASSPITDTQYF,TGTGCCAGCAGCCCTATTACAGATACGCAGTATTTT
NA,NA,TRBJ1-6,TRBV18,CASSPSELGHNSPLHF,TGTGCCAGCTCACCATCAGAGCTGGGGCATAATTCACCCCTCCACTTT
few,NA,TRBJ1-2,TRBV20-1,CSASMGNYGYTF,TGCAGTGCTAGTATGGGGAACTATGGCTACACCTTC
NA,TRBD1,TRBJ2-7,TRBV7-2,CASLDRQGYSYEQYF,TGTGCCAGTTTGGATCGACAGGGCTACTCCTACGAGCAGTACTTC
NA,NA,TRBJ2-6,TRBV9,CASSVAGDNPLGANVLTF,TGTGCCAGCAGCGTAGCAGGGGACAACCCGCTTGGGGCCAACGTCCTGACTTTC
few,TRBD2,TRBJ2-3,TRBV11-1,CASSAWRGGTDTQYF,TGTGCCAGCAGCGCCTGGCGGGGGGGCACAGATACGCAGTATTTT
few,NA,TRBJ2-5,TRBV10-3,CAISRGGDSETQYF,TGTGCCATCAGCCGAGGGGGGGATTCAGAGACCCAGTACTTC